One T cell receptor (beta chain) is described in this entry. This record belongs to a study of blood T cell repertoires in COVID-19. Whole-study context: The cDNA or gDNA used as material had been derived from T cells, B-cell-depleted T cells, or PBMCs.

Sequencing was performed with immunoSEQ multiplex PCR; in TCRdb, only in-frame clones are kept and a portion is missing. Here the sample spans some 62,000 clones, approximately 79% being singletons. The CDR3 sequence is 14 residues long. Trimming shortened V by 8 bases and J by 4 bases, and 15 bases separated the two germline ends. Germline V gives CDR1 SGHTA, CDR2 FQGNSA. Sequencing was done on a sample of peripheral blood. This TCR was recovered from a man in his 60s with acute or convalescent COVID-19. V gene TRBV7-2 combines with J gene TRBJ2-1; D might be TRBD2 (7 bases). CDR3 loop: CASGGGSTYNEQFF. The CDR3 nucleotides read TGTGCCAGCGGGGGCGGGAGTACGTACAATGAGCAGTTCTTC.